This T cell receptor beta chain was captured by sequencing in a study of OX40 agonist ivuxolimab in advanced cancers. Background on the study: At 0.01 to 10 mg/kg, ivuxolimab was administered intravenously to patients every 2 weeks. Study outcomes and limitations: Specificity for antigen went undetermined in the expanded peripheral T cells. Both blood CD4+ and CD8+ T cells showed clonal growth by week 6 at 0.1 to 3.0 mg/kg.

CDR1 is SEHNR and CDR2 is FQNEAQ in the germline V gene (reference sequence). The CDR3 runs 14 residues. V lost 5 bases and J lost 2, with 11 bases in between. As to this clone: The antigen is undetermined.

Repertoires were generated with immunoSEQ multiplex PCR, while TCRdb's copy carries only in-frame clones and drops some. Here the sample spans more than 55,000 clones, over 75% being singletons. J is TRBJ2-3 and V is TRBV7-9; weak D call: TRBD2 (6 bases). Material: CD4+ or CD8+ T cells sorted from blood, obtained in a trial of the OX40 agonist ivuxolimab. This clonotype was obtained from an adult with an advanced solid tumor such as melanoma, head and neck, liver or kidney cancer. This CDR3 reads CASSQEGPTDTQYF. CDR3 sequence (DNA): TGTGCCAGCAGCCAGGAGGGGCCCACAGATACGCAGTATTTT. Using reference TRBV7-9 and TRBJ2-3 for the parts outside the CDR3, the full variable domain is DTGVSQNPRHKITKRGQNVTFRCDPISEHNRLYWYRQTLGQGPEFLTYFQNEAQLEKSRLLSDRFSAERPKGSFSTLEIQRTEQGDSAMYLCASSQEGPTDTQYFGPGTRLTVL.